This is a list of T cell receptor beta chains from one sample in a study of immune heterogeneity within non-small cell lung tumors. TCRdb re-called the multiplex PCR reads with MiXCR, one entry per CDR3 protein. Here the sample spans over 14,000 distinct CDR3 sequences, more than 30% being singletons. Sequencing used lung tumor tissue. Receptor source: a woman aged 50 to 60 with non-small cell lung cancer. Each CDR3 is given with its conserved first and last residue. Fields, in order: V gene, clone size, CDR3 length, J gene, D gene, CDR3 protein, CDR3 DNA. A D gene is named only where the DNA matches it firmly. Size tells how often a clone was seen (once, few, many) or the class of an expanded clone, and some rows leave it out.

>TRBV2|once|14|TRBJ2-4|.
CASTSGPMGNIQYF
TGTGCCAGCACCAGTGGGCCGATGGGAAACATTCAGTACTTC
>TRBV16|many|13|TRBJ1-2|TRBD1
CASSPDRGYGYTF
TGTGCCAGCAGCCCTGACAGGGGCTATGGCTACACCTTC
>TRBV11-2|.|14|TRBJ2-7|TRBD1
CARSMGQGTYEQYF
TGTGCCAGGAGCATGGGACAGGGTACCTACGAGCAGTACTTC
>TRBV19|.|13|TRBJ1-1|.
CASNLGYNTEAFF
TGTGCCAGTAACTTGGGATACAACACTGAAGCTTTCTTT
>TRBV27|.|15|TRBJ1-1|.
CASRHLSPKNTEAFF
TGTGCCAGCAGGCACCTAAGTCCCAAGAACACTGAAGCTTTCTTT
>TRBV5-1|medium-sized|16|TRBJ1-6|.
CASSFGGTAGNSPLHF
TGCGCCAGCAGCTTTGGAGGTACAGCGGGAAATTCACCCCTCCACTTT
>TRBV7-6|.|14|TRBJ2-7|TRBD1
CAISPGTGTYEQYF
TGTGCCATCAGTCCCGGGACAGGGACCTACGAGCAGTACTTC
>TRBV7-2|once|16|TRBJ1-2|.
CASSLDSPGVNYGYTF
TGTGCCAGCAGCTTAGATTCCCCGGGCGTAAACTATGGCTACACCTTC
>TRBV28|medium-sized|19|TRBJ2-2|.
CASSLPTFFGGANTGELFF
TGTGCCAGCAGTTTACCCACTTTCTTCGGGGGCGCGAACACCGGGGAGCTGTTTTTT
>TRBV12-3/TRBV12-4|many|14|TRBJ1-3|.
CASSRQAAVNTIYF
TGTGCCAGCAGTCGACAGGCCGCCGTGAACACCATATATTTT
>TRBV10-3|many|17|TRBJ1-1|.
CAIRNRIPFDMNTEAFF
TGTGCCATCAGGAACAGGATCCCGTTTGATATGAACACTGAAGCTTTCTTT
>TRBV6-4|few|18|TRBJ1-2|.
CASSDSPHPGIRDYGYTF
TGTGCCAGCAGTGACTCGCCCCACCCGGGGATCCGGGACTATGGCTACACCTTC
>TRBV18|few|13|TRBJ1-2|.
CASSTSVDYGYTF
TGTGCCAGCTCCACGTCCGTCGACTATGGCTACACCTTC
>TRBV30|many|11|TRBJ2-7|.
CAWSQDNEQYF
TGTGCCTGGAGCCAGGACAATGAGCAGTACTTC
>TRBV9|few|17|TRBJ2-7|.
CASSVGVGQYSVGEQYF
TGTGCCAGCAGCGTTGGCGTTGGGCAGTATAGTGTTGGCGAGCAGTACTTC
>TRBV12-3/TRBV12-4|many|14|TRBJ1-2|.
CASSARDRPYGYTF
TGTGCCAGCAGCGCAAGGGACCGCCCCTATGGCTACACCTTC
>TRBV5-6|many|15|TRBJ2-5|TRBD2
CASSLGGGLGETQYF
TGTGCCAGCAGCTTGGGCGGGGGGCTGGGAGAGACCCAGTACTTC
>TRBV5-8|.|15|TRBJ1-2|.
CASSFIWDTNYGYTF
TGTGCCAGCAGCTTTATATGGGACACCAACTATGGCTACACCTTC
>TRBV5-1|few|14|TRBJ2-3|TRBD2
CASSNGGATDTQYF
TGCGCCAGCAGCAACGGGGGGGCGACAGATACGCAGTATTTT
>TRBV5-1|medium-sized|12|TRBJ2-2|.
CASSSPTGELFF
TGCGCCAGCAGCTCACCAACCGGGGAGCTGTTTTTT
>TRBV28|many|14|TRBJ1-4|.
CASRLGLTNEKLFF
TGTGCCAGCAGGCTGGGGTTAACTAATGAAAAACTGTTTTTT
>TRBV19|many|14|TRBJ1-5|TRBD1
CASSTRQGARTQHF
TGTGCCAGTAGTACCCGACAGGGGGCTCGAACCCAGCATTTT
>TRBV7-6|.|15|TRBJ2-3|TRBD1
CASSSNRGNTDTQYF
TGTGCCAGCAGCTCCAACAGGGGAAACACAGATACGCAGTATTTT
>TRBV5-6|.|15|TRBJ1-2|.
CASSYDQRRNYGYTF
TGTGCCAGCAGTTATGACCAACGTCGTAACTATGGCTACACCTTC
>TRBV7-2|.|16|TRBJ1-5|TRBD1
CASSSRGPGQGEPHHF
TGTGCCAGCAGCTCCCGAGGACCCGGACAGGGGGAACCCCACCATTTT
>TRBV24-1|.|17|TRBJ2-2|TRBD1
CATPKTGTGANTGELFF
TGTGCCACCCCAAAAACCGGGACAGGGGCGAACACCGGGGAGCTGTTTTTT
>TRBV18|.|13|TRBJ1-5|.
CASSFQGYKPQHF
TGTGCCAGCTCATTTCAGGGGTATAAGCCCCAGCATTTT
>TRBV19|many|16|TRBJ2-5|.
CASSMGSGPEAETQYF
TGTGCCAGTAGTATGGGGTCCGGACCGGAGGCAGAGACCCAGTACTTC
>TRBV27|.|14|TRBJ1-5|.
CASSLQGSNQPQHF
TGTGCCAGCAGTTTACAGGGGTCGAATCAGCCCCAGCATTTT
>TRBV7-9|.|13|TRBJ2-7|.
CASSLGNEFEQYF
TGTGCCAGCAGCTTAGGCAACGAGTTCGAGCAGTACTTC
>TRBV5-8|many|15|TRBJ2-1|TRBD2
CASSKSGGSYNEQFF
TGTGCCAGCAGCAAAAGCGGGGGCTCCTACAATGAGCAGTTCTTC
>TRBV5-1|.|13|TRBJ2-2|.
CASSLDGPGELFF
TGCGCCAGCAGCTTGGATGGGCCCGGGGAGCTGTTTTTT
>TRBV30|.|12|TRBJ2-7|.
CAWSVSQYEQYF
TGTGCCTGGAGTGTAAGTCAGTACGAGCAGTACTTC
>TRBV4-2|many|18|TRBJ1-6|.
CASSQSSPSSLGNSPLHF
TGTGCCAGCAGCCAATCTTCCCCGTCCTCTTTGGGCAATTCACCCCTCCACTTT
>TRBV20-1|few|13|TRBJ2-1|.
CSARVVANNEQFF
TGCAGTGCTAGAGTAGTGGCGAACAATGAGCAGTTCTTC
>TRBV18|.|15|TRBJ2-3|TRBD2
CASSPQRLAGDTQYF
TGTGCCAGCTCACCTCAGAGACTAGCAGGAGATACGCAGTATTTT
>TRBV20-1|many|13|TRBJ2-7|TRBD2
CSAFRTSGRGLYF
TGCAGTGCTTTTCGGACTAGCGGGAGGGGCCTCTACTTC
>TRBV28|many|15|TRBJ1-3|.
CASSPNLEAGNTIYF
TGTGCCAGCAGTCCAAATTTGGAGGCTGGAAACACCATATATTTT
>TRBV7-8|.|16|TRBJ2-1|.
CASSLPRGMSWDEQFF
TGTGCCAGCAGCTTACCCCGGGGCATGAGCTGGGATGAGCAGTTCTTC
>TRBV27|many|16|TRBJ2-3|TRBD2
CASSRRLAGSTDTQYF
TGTGCCAGCAGTCGGAGACTAGCGGGATCCACAGATACGCAGTATTTT
>TRBV10-3|many|15|TRBJ2-3|.
CAISGETGGTDTQYF
TGTGCCATCAGTGGTGAGACAGGAGGGACAGATACGCAGTATTTT
>TRBV19|few|15|TRBJ2-3|.
CASSIPSLGTDTQYF
TGTGCCAGTAGTATTCCATCTCTTGGCACAGATACGCAGTATTTT
>TRBV18|medium-sized|17|TRBJ1-2|TRBD1
CASSPQRGGTANYGYTF
TGTGCCAGCTCACCACAACGGGGGGGGACAGCTAACTATGGCTACACCTTC
>TRBV20-1|many|11|TRBJ2-1|TRBD1
CSADRGDEQFF
TGCAGTGCAGACAGGGGAGATGAGCAGTTCTTC
>TRBV13|.|11|TRBJ2-1|.
CASSRDGEQFF
TGTGCCAGCAGCCGGGACGGCGAGCAGTTCTTC
>TRBV27|many|15|TRBJ2-7|TRBD2
CASSPGLAGFYEQYF
TGTGCCAGCAGTCCCGGACTAGCGGGGTTCTACGAGCAGTACTTC
>TRBV5-6|many|11|TRBJ1-3|.
CASSFRGTIYF
TGTGCCAGCAGCTTTAGGGGTACCATATATTTT
>TRBV7-6|.|16|TRBJ1-3|.
CASSLGVTASGNTIYF
TGTGCCAGCAGCTTAGGGGTGACAGCCTCTGGAAACACCATATATTTT
>TRBV27|many|14|TRBJ1-4|.
CASSLGGFNEKLFF
TGTGCCAGCAGTTTGGGGGGTTTTAATGAAAAACTGTTTTTT
>TRBV20-1|.|16|TRBJ2-6|.
CSARGDTNSGANVLTF
TGCAGTGCTAGAGGGGACACCAACTCTGGGGCCAACGTCCTGACTTTC
>TRBV6-1|many|14|TRBJ2-1|.
CASYGGNSYNEQFF
TGTGCCAGCTACGGGGGAAACTCCTACAATGAGCAGTTCTTC
>TRBV5-1|many|15|TRBJ1-1|.
CASSLGDFSRTEAFF
TGCGCCAGCAGCTTGGGAGACTTTTCTAGAACTGAAGCTTTCTTT
>TRBV2|.|12|TRBJ1-1|.
CASTAGNTESFF
TGTGCCAGCACCGCGGGGAACACTGAATCTTTCTTT